The 2 T cell receptor beta chains below were found in one sample sequenced in a study of cytomegalovirus exposure and HLA in healthy donors. Vbeta (60) and Jbeta (13) primers were used in the PCR. TCRdb keeps only in-frame clones here, not all; method: immunoSEQ multiplex PCR. This sample has hundreds of thousands of clones; 77% occur once, and the top ten carry roughly 2.5%. The sample was PBMCs. These receptors came from a woman aged 55 to 70 in good health and CMV-seropositive.

The chain combines TRBV14 with TRBJ1-2; D gene ambiguous. The CDR3 runs to 15 residues. Per the germline V gene, CDR1 is SGHDN and CDR2 is FVKESK. V was shortened by 4 bases and J by 0 bases, with 12 bases between the two germline ends. CDR3 nucleotide sequence: TGTGCCAGCAGCCCCGGTGGAGGGTCTAACTATGGCTACACCTTC. Amino acid sequence: CASSPGGGSNYGYTF. The entire variable domain, with the rest obtained from reference TRBV14 and TRBJ1-2, is as follows: EAGVTQFPSHSVIEKGQTVTLRCDPISGHDNLYWYRRVMGKEIKFLLHFVKESKQDESGMPNNRFLAERTGGTYSTLKVQPAELEDSGVYFCASSPGGGSNYGYTFGSGTRLTVV.

The chain joins TRBV30 to TRBJ1-4, with TRBD1 as a possible D gene (5 bases). The CDR3 runs 14 residues. CDR1 GTSNPN and CDR2 SVGIG come from the germline V gene (reference sequence). V gave up 0 bases and J gave up 8 bases, with 13 bases separating them. As DNA, the CDR3 is TGTGCCTGGAGTGTCAATCAGGGAGGAGAAAAACTGTTTTTT. It translates to CAWSVNQGGEKLFF. Based on the CDR3 plus reference TRBV30 and TRBJ1-4, the full variable domain is SQTIHQWPATLVQPVGSPLSLECTVEGTSNPNLYWYRQAAGRGLQLLFYSVGIGQISSEVPQNLSASRPQDRQFILSSKKLLLSDSGFYLCAWSVNQGGEKLFFGSGTQLSVL.